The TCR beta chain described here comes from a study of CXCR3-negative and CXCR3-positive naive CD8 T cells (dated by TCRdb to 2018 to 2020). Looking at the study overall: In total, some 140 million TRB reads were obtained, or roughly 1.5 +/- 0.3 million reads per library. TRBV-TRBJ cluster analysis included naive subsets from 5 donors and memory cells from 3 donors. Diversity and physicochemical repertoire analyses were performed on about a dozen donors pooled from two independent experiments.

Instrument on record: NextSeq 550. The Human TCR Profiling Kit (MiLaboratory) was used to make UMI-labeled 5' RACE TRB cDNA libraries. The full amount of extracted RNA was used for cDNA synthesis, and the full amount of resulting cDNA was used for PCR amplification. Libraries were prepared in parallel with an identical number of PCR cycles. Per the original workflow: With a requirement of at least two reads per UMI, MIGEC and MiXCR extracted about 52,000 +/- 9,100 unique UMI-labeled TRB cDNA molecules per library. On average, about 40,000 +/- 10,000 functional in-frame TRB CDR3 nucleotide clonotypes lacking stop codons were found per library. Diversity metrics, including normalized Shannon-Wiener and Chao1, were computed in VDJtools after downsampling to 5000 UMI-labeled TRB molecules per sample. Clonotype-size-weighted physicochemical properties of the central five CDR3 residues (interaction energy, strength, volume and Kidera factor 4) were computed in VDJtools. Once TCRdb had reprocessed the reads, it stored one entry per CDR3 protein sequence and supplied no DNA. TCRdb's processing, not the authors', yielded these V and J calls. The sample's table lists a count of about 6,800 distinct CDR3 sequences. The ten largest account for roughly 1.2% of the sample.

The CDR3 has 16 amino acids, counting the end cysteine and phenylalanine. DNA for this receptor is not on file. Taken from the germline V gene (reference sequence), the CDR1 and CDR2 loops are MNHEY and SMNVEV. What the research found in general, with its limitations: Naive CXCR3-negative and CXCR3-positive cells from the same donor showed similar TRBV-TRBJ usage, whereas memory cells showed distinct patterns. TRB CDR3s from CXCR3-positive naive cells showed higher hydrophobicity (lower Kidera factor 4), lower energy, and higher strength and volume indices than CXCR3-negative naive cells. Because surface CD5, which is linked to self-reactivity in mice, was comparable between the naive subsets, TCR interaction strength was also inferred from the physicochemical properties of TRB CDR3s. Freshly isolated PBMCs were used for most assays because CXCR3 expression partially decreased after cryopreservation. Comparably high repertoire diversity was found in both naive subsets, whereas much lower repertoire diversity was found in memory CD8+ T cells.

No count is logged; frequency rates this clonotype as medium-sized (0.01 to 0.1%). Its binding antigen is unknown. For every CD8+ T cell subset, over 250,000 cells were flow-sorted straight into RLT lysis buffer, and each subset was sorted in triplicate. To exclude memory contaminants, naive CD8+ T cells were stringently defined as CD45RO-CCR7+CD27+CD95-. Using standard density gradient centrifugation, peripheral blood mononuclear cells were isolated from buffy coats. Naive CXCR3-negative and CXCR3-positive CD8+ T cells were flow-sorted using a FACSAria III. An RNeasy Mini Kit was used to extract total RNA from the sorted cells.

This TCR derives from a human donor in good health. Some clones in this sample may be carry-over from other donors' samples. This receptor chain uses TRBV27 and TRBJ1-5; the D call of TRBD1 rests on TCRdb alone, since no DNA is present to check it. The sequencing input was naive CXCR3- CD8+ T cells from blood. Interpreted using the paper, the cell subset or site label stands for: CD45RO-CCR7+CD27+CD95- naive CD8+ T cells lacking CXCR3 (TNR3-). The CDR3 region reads CASSFWGDNSNQPQHF.